This T cell receptor (beta chain) was identified during a study of blood T cell repertoires in COVID-19 (TCRdb year 2020). With respect to the entire study: Samples from collaborators originated in the United States, Italy and Spain and spanned both the acute and convalescent phases of COVID-19. The material from the prospective study consisted of cDNA or gDNA derived from T cells, B-cell-depleted T cells, or PBMCs. Subjects who had been exposed to COVID-19, were actively infected with it, or had recovered from it provided the deeply sampled blood TCRbeta repertoires that made up the dataset. The repertoires were released in a freely available public database meant as a resource for research on the immune response to SARS-CoV-2. Samples came from the ongoing ImmuneRACE study (first 160 participants) plus 1,254 subjects from 6 global collaborators. Nearly every sample came with metadata listing a de-identified subject ID, COVID-19 status, age in years and sex. Where HLA class I and class II types were available, the types were taken from metadata supplied by the sample provider, not from assay-based typing. Summary of the overall study and its limitations: The quantity of clinical and demographic metadata differed by source and by participant and was supplied without curation.

CDR3 length: 15 amino acids, cysteine to phenylalanine. The sequence is cut down to CDR3 DNA, 45 bases in frame from base 1. Based on the germline V gene, the CDR1 and CDR2 sequences are SGHRS and YFSETQ. The germline V and J ends show losses of 0 bases and 4 bases respectively, and no gene match explains 6 bases of the junction. About this clone: Its cognate antigen has yet to be identified. No clone much larger than this one lies a single base away; base qualities are absent.

Enrolling through a virtual design, the prospective study's participants ranged in age from roughly 18 to 89 years and lived across approximately 25 United States geographic areas. In the prospective study, participants were assigned to cohorts based on the clinical history participants reported in a screening survey and a study questionnaire. Each participant in the prospective study had whole blood, serum and a nasopharyngeal or oropharyngeal swab collected by mobile phlebotomists. Prospective study participants could optionally give additional blood draws and questionnaires over a roughly 2-month period. Before DNA extraction, prospective study blood samples were shipped either frozen or at room temperature. TCRbeta CDR3 regions were amplified from genomic DNA by means of the immunoSEQ Assay, a bias-controlled multiplex PCR. The source study handled its data this way. The number of nucleated cells in each sample was estimated by amplification of reference gene primers within the assay. Sequence reads were collapsed and filtered to measure the absolute abundance of every unique TCRbeta CDR3 rearrangement. Productive Simpson clonality was computed per sample as the square root of Simpson's diversity index over productive rearrangements. In TCRdb, the immuneACCESS table is reduced to in-frame sequences with V and J assigned. These tables do not hold every clone; where another copy was compared, an unresolved V gene accounts for under half, and the others remain unexplained. The V and J calls and clone size were taken over from that table, and D and trimming were inferred from the DNA. The sample table lists 250,000 to 350,000 clones, about 90% of them with a count of one. Clones ranked in the top ten supply approximately 4.5% of the sample.

What was sequenced was PBMCs or T cells enriched from blood (not recorded which). The chain couples TRBV5-1 to TRBJ1-1; 7 bases in the junction line up with TRBD1. This receptor was identified in a woman under 30 with acute COVID-19. The CDR3 protein sequence reads: CASSLVEGASTEAFF. In nucleotides, the sequence is TGCGCCAGCAGCTTGGTAGAGGGGGCGAGCACTGAAGCTTTCTTT.